This T cell receptor beta chain emerged from a study of CD4 T cells in relation to SARS-CoV-2 and coronaviruses. Study details: Crossreactive spike epitopes shared across donors were mapped to their HLA restriction.

Study findings and constraints: This crossreactivity analysis covered spike protein alone, no other viral proteins.

Deep TCR-beta sequencing used DNA from uncultured naive and memory CD4+ T cells. Libraries were prepared by immunoSEQ multiplex PCR; TCRdb keeps only in-frame clonotypes and omits some of them. The sample consists of some 65,000 clones, 85% to 90% of them appearing once. Remarks on this clone: Its cognate antigen is unknown.

Trimming removed 6 bases at V and 3 bases at J, with 8 bases between. CDR3 length: 13 residues. CDR1 and CDR2 from the germline V gene are KGHDR and SFDVKD. Unexposed donor CD4+ T cells date from about 2011-2019, before the COVID-19 pandemic. Sequenced material: memory CD4+ T cells from PBMCs. This chain uses TRBV24-1 with TRBJ2-1; D uncertain. This TCR was recovered from a human donor in good health. Here the CDR3 reads CATSNPVYNEQFF. The CDR3, as DNA: TGTGCCACCAGTAACCCGGTCTACAATGAGCAGTTCTTC.